Following are 19 T cell receptor beta chains from one sample sequenced in a study of cytomegalovirus exposure and HLA in healthy donors. Clones were read by immunoSEQ multiplex PCR, and TCRdb kept only the in-frame ones, dropping some. Among about 56,000 clones listed, 93% were seen once. Input material: PBMCs. The receptors were gathered from a woman between 18 and 29 years old in good health and CMV-seropositive.

The chain links TRBV4-2 to TRBJ2-3; D is uncertain. Germline CDR1 is LGHNA and CDR2 is YNFKEQ. The CDR3 has 19 residues. Trimming shortened V by 0 bases and J by 0 bases, and 19 bases separated the two germline ends. The CDR3 DNA reads TGTGCCAGCAGCCAAGATCTTAATTTGCGCTACCTTAGCACAGATACGCAGTATTTT. This encodes CASSQDLNLRYLSTDTQYF.

Written as DNA, the CDR3 is TGCGCCAGCAGCTTGGTTGGTCCAGGTGGTACTAATTCACCCCTCCACTTT. Amino acid sequence: CASSLVGPGGTNSPLHF. The rearrangement uses TRBV5-1 and TRBJ1-6; the D is unclear. This CDR3 has 17 amino acids. Between the trimmed V and J ends, which lost 0 bases and 6 bases, there was a span of 16 bases. Germline V gives CDR1 SGHRS, CDR2 YFSETQ.

This rearrangement joins TRBV28 to TRBJ1-5; 8 bases agree with TRBD1. After removal of 6 bases from V and 7 bases from J, the junction contained 11 bases not matched to a gene. Germline V gene lookup returns CDR1 MDHEN and CDR2 SYDVKM. The CDR3 totals 15 residues. The CDR3 protein is CASSRAGQGEQPQHF. For the CDR3, the DNA is TGTGCCAGCAGCCGGGCAGGACAGGGTGAACAGCCCCAGCATTTT.

The chain recombines TRBV5-8 with TRBJ2-5, with TRBD1 matching 7 bases. The trim removed 3 bases at V and 6 bases at J, leaving 11 bases unmatched. This CDR3 contains 15 residues. Germline CDR1 and CDR2: SGHTS and YDEGEE. The chain's CDR3 is CASSYAGAGGKTQYF. The CDR3, as DNA: TGTGCCAGCAGCTATGCAGGAGCAGGGGGAAAGACCCAGTACTTC.

The chain joins TRBV18 to TRBJ2-2; 7 nucleotides line up with TRBD1. The CDR3 is 17 residues long. Germline loops: CDR1 KGHSH, CDR2 LQKENI. V lost 3 bases, J lost 0 bases, and 7 bases stayed unmatched. CDR3 in DNA: TGTGCCAGCTCACCTCGCGTGACAGGGACGAACACCGGGGAGCTGTTTTTT. Its protein product is CASSPRVTGTNTGELFF.

This chain uses TRBV27 with TRBJ1-1; D remains ambiguous. With 2 bases removed from V and 7 bases from J, the gap between germline ends came to 11 bases. The CDR3 totals 13 residues. The germline gives CDR1 MNHEY, CDR2 SMNVEV (reference sequence). CDR3 DNA sequence: TGTGCCAGCAGTTTAAACGGTCCGGGTGAAGCTTTCTTT. Its translation is CASSLNGPGEAFF.

This rearrangement joins TRBV28 to TRBJ2-7; 8 bases fit TRBD1. The CDR3 length is 15 residues. V was pared by 4 bases and J by 2 bases, with 7 bases of the junction left unmatched. CDR1 and CDR2 (germline): MDHEN, SYDVKM. DNA of the CDR3: TGTGCCAGCAGTTCACCGGGACAGGCACCCTACGAGCAGTACTTC. Translated, it gives CASSSPGQAPYEQYF.

This rearrangement joins TRBV27 to TRBJ2-7; D possibly corresponds to TRBD2 (5 bases). The V end was cut by 5 bases, the J end by 10 bases, with 18 bases between. The CDR3 extends over 13 amino acids. Per the germline V gene, CDR1 is MNHEY and CDR2 is SMNVEV (reference sequence). The CDR3 DNA follows: TGTGCCAGCAGTCCGAGGACTGCGTTTGTACAGTACTTC. It yields the protein CASSPRTAFVQYF.

This rearrangement joins TRBV21-1 to TRBJ2-2; the DNA was not compared with TRBD2, the D call given in the table. TRBV21-1 is flagged as a pseudogene. The CDR3 spans 16 residues. The CDR3 nucleotides read TGTGCCAGCAGCAAAGCAAGCGGGGGAAACACCGGGGAGCTGTTTTTT. Translated, it gives CASSKASGGNTGELFF.

This clone was picked up one time. The chain employs TRBV27 and TRBJ2-7; D unclear. The CDR3 extends over 14 amino acids. V was pared by 0 bases and J by 2 bases, with 8 bases between. Per the germline V gene, CDR1 is MNHEY and CDR2 is SMNVEV (reference sequence). Here the CDR3 DNA reads TGTGCCAGCAGTTTATCCGGTACTCCCTACGAGCAGTACTTC. The encoded protein is CASSLSGTPYEQYF.

This chain connects TRBV5-1 to TRBJ1-6; maybe TRBD1 (5 bases). Trimming removed 1 base from V and 8 bases from J, with 16 bases in between. CDR3 length equals 16 residues. Germline CDR1 reads SGHRS; CDR2 reads YFSETQ. Written as DNA, the CDR3 is TGCGCCAGCAGCTTGCTGGGGGGAAGGGCTGATTCACCCCTCCACTTT. This sequence encodes CASSLLGGRADSPLHF.

The J gene is TRBJ1-2, the V gene TRBV28; D not resolved. The V end was cut by 2 bases, the J end by 4 bases, with 11 bases between. Germline V gene data show CDR1 as MDHEN and CDR2 as SYDVKM. The CDR3 loop spans 14 amino acids. CDR3 protein: CASSLIGKRYGYTF. The CDR3, as DNA: TGTGCCAGCAGTTTAATCGGTAAACGCTATGGCTACACCTTC.

This clone was detected only once. V is TRBV5-6 and J is TRBJ2-3; 8 nucleotides line up with TRBD1. The junction had 9 bases not matched to a gene; V was cut back by 3 bases and J by 6 bases. The CDR3 contains 15 residues. Germline CDR1 reads SGHDT; CDR2 reads YYEEEE. DNA for the CDR3: TGTGCCAGCAGCTCTGGACAGGGAAGAAGGGATACGCAGTATTTT. As protein: CASSSGQGRRDTQYF.

A single count supports this clone. The chain is built from TRBV29-1 and TRBJ2-2, with 9 bases identical to TRBD1. Germline values: CDR1 SQVTM, CDR2 ANQGSEA. CDR3 length: 14 amino acids. With 6 bases clipped from V and 4 bases from J, the junction kept 6 bases outside the gene matches. CDR3 in amino acids: CSVSGTGSTGELFF. The CDR3 coding sequence is TGCAGCGTAAGTGGGACAGGGAGCACCGGGGAGCTGTTTTTT.

For the CDR3, the DNA is TGTGCTAGTGCCCCGACAGGGGACTATGGCTACACCTTC. This gives the protein CASAPTGDYGYTF. This sequence joins TRBV12-5 and TRBJ1-2; the match to TRBD1 covers 8 bases. V shed 7 bases and J 3 bases; nucleotides not matched to a gene: 4. Germline V gives CDR1 LGHNT, CDR2 FRNRAP. This CDR3 comprises 13 residues. The full variable domain, its missing parts supplied by reference TRBV12-5 and TRBJ1-2, is DARVTQTPRHKVTEMGQEVTMRCQPILGHNTVFWYRQTMMQGLELLAYFRNRAPLDDSGMPKDRFSAEMPDATLATLKIQPSEPRDSAVYFCASAPTGDYGYTFGSGTRLTVV.

The rearrangement uses TRBV15 and TRBJ1-1, with a tentative D call TRBD1 (5 bases). There are 12 residues in the CDR3. CDR1 and CDR2 (germline): LNHNV, YYDKDF (reference sequence). Between the trimmed V and J ends, which lost 2 bases and 5 bases, there was a span of 6 bases. The CDR3, as DNA: TGTGCCACCAGCAGACCAGGGACTGAAGCTTTCTTT. Translation gives CATSRPGTEAFF.

The genes are TRBV5-1 and TRBJ1-1, with 7 bases matching TRBD1. The V gene end was trimmed by 3 bases and the J gene end by 3 bases; junction bases not matched to a gene: 14. Germline values: CDR1 SGHRS, CDR2 YFSETQ. CDR3 size: 17 residues. As DNA, the CDR3 is TGCGCCAGCAGCTACAGGGGCCGGGGGACGCCCGACACTGAAGCTTTCTTT. Encoded protein: CASSYRGRGTPDTEAFF.

The chain combines TRBV14 with TRBJ1-1, with 8 bases lining up with TRBD1. CDR3 length: 14 residues. CDR1 and CDR2 (germline): SGHDN, FVKESK. V trimming: 5 bases; J trimming: 10 bases; junction bases outside the gene matches: 12. The DNA for the CDR3 is TGTGCCAGCAGCTTCGACAGGGGCTTCGTAGGAGCTTTCTTT. This encodes CASSFDRGFVGAFF.

In its sample, this clone was seen once. The gene calls are TRBV9 and TRBJ2-7, with TRBD1 identical over 7 bases. The CDR3 extends over 16 amino acids. Germline-derived CDR1 and CDR2 are SGDLS and YYNGEE. J gave up 0 bases and V 3 bases, and 9 bases lay outside the gene matches. The CDR3 DNA reads TGTGCCAGCAGCGCAACCGGGACAGCCTACTCCTACGAGCAGTACTTC. Amino acids: CASSATGTAYSYEQYF.